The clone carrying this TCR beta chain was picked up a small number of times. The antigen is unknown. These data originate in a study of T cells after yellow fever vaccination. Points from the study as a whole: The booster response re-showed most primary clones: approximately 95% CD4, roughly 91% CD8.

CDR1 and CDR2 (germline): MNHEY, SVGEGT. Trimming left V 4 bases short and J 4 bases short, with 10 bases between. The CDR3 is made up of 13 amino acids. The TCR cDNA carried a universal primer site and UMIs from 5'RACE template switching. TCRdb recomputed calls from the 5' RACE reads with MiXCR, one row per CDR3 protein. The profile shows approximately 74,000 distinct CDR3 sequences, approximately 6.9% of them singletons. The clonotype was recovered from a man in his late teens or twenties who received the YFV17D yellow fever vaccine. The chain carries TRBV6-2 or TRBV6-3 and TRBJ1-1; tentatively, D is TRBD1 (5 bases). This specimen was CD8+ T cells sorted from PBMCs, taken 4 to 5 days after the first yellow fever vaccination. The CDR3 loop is CASSSGRATEAFF. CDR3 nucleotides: TGTGCCAGCAGTTCCGGCAGGGCCACTGAAGCTTTCTTT.